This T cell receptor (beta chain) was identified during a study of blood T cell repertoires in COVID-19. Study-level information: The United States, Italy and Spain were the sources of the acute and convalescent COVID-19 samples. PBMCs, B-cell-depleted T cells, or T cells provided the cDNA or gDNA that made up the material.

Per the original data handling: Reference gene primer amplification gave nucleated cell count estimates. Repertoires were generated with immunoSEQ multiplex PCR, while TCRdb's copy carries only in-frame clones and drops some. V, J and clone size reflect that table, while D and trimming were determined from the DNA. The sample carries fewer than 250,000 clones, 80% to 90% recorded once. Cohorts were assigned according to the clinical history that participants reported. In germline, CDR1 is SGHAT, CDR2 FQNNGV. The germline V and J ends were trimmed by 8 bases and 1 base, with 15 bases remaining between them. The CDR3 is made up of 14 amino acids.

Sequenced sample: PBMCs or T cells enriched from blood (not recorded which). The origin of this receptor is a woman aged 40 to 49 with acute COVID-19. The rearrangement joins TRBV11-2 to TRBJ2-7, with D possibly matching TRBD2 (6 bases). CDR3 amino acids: CASAIPSVSYEQYF. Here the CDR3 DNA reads TGTGCCAGCGCCATTCCTAGCGTTTCCTACGAGCAGTACTTC.